This TCR beta chain was recorded in a study of Ad26.COV2.S vaccination and SARS-CoV-2 variants. Findings and caveats of the study: Higher spike-specific TCR breadth was found in vaccine recipients than in placebo recipients. Responses of T cells in total may have been underestimated by the TCR breadth and depth analyses. Substantial post-vaccination breadth of spike-specific CD8+ and CD4+ T cell responses was reported. Recipients of either vaccine or placebo displayed similar breadth of non-spike TCRs.

Looked up from germline, CDR1 is LNHDA and CDR2 is SQIVND (reference sequence). CDR3 length equals 20 residues. Unmatched junction bases numbered 14, after V lost 3 bases and J lost 0 bases. Method: immunoSEQ multiplex PCR; TCRdb's copy keeps in-frame clones and lacks some. The sample has around 94,000 clones; over 60% are singletons. A note on this clone: Antigen unknown.

The V call is TRBV19, the J call TRBJ2-6, with 7 bases matching TRBD1. The source material was peripheral blood, sampled after recovery from COVID-19. The receptor was isolated from a human donor who had recovered from COVID-19. The CDR3, as DNA: TGTGCCAGTAGTATTTATGCGACAGGACAGGTTGGCTCTGGGGCCAACGTCCTGACTTTC. It is translated as CASSIYATGQVGSGANVLTF.